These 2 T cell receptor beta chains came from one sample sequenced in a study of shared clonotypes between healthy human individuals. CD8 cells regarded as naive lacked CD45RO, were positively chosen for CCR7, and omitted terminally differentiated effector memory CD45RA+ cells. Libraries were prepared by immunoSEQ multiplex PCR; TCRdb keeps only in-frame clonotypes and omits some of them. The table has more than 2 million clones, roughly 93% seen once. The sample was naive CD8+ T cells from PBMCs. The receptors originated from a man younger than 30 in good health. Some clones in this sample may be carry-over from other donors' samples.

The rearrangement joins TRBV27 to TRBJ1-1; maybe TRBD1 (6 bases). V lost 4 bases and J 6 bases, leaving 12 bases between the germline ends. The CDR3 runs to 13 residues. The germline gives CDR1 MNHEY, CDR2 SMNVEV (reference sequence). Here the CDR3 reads CASSSIGQPEAFF. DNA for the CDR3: TGTGCCAGCAGTTCGATTGGACAGCCTGAAGCTTTCTTT.

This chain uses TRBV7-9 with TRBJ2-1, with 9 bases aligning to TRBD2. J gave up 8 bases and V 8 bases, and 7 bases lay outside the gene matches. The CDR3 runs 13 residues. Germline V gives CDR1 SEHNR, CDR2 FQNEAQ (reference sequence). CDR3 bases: TGTGCCAGCGGGCGGGAGGGCCTTGATGAGCAGTTCTTC. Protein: CASGREGLDEQFF. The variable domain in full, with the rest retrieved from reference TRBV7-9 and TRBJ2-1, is DTGVSQNPRHKITKRGQNVTFRCDPISEHNRLYWYRQTLGQGPEFLTYFQNEAQLEKSRLLSDRFSAERPKGSFSTLEIQRTEQGDSAMYLCASGREGLDEQFFGPGTRLTVL.